The sequence of this T cell receptor beta chain was determined in a study of shared clonotypes between healthy human individuals. Study context: Contributing individuals were a couple of females and three males aged 18 to 49. CD8 memory received one plate per donor, CD8 naive two, CD4 memory three and CD4 naive three.

Healthy and HIV-negative, the adult donors had no recent acute infections or vaccinations. Division of CD4+ cells produced a CD45RA+ naive subset and a CD45RA-negative memory subset. TCRdb's table, derived via immunoSEQ multiplex PCR, lists solely in-frame clones and lacks some. The profile shows 1.4 million to 1.5 million clones, roughly 96% of them singletons. The germline gives CDR1 MNHNY, CDR2 SVGAGI (reference sequence). The V segment lost 2 bases and the J segment 2 bases; nucleotides outside the gene matches: 6. This CDR3 is built from 16 residues. This clone has a single count. The sequenced sample consisted of naive CD4+ T cells sorted from blood. Subset in this sample: CD45RA+ positively selected. V is TRBV6-6 and J is TRBJ1-1; TRBD1 aligns across 9 bases. The TCR sequence derives from a man younger than 40 in good health. The CDR3 reads CASSYPKGQGNTEAFF. The CDR3 DNA sequence: TGTGCCAGCAGTTACCCTAAGGGACAGGGAAACACTGAAGCTTTCTTT.